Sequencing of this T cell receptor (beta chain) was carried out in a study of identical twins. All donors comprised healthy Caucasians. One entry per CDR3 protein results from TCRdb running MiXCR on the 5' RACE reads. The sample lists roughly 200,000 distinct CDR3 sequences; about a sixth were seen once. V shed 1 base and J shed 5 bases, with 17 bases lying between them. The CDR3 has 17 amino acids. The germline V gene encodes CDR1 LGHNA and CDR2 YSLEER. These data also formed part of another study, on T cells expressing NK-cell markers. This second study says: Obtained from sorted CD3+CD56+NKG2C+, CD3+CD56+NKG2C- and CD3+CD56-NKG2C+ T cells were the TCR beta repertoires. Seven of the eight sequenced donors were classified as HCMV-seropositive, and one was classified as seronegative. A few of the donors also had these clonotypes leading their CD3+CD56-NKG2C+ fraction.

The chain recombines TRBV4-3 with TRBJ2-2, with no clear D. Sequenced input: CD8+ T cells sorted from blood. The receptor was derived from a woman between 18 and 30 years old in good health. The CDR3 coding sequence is TGCGCCAGCAGCCAAGGGACGACCGGACCAACTACCGGGGAGCTGTTTTTT. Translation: CASSQGTTGPTTGELFF.